The 26 T cell receptor beta chains listed next were all sequenced from one sample in a study of blood T cell repertoires in COVID-19. The repertoire was sequenced with immunoSEQ multiplex PCR; TCRdb's copy has only in-frame clones and lacks some. The table has about 53,000 clones, 86% seen once. The sequenced sample consisted of peripheral blood. These receptors originate from a man at least 80 years old with acute or convalescent COVID-19.

CDR3 sequence: CASRGGETQYF. The DNA of the CDR3 is TGTGCCAGCAGGGGGGGGGAGACCCAGTACTTC. The chain recombines TRBV7-2 with TRBJ2-5; TRBD2 matches at 7 bases. CDR1 is SGHTA and CDR2 is FQGNSA in the germline V gene. CDR3 length equals 11 residues. The J segment lost 5 bases and the V segment lost 6 bases, leaving 0 bases of the junction unmatched.

The rearrangement links TRBV19 to TRBJ1-5; D not resolved. Germline lookup yields CDR1 LNHDA and CDR2 SQIVND (reference sequence). The CDR3 sequence is 16 residues long. The V gene lost 1 base and the J gene lost 2 bases, with 12 bases spanning the gap. In DNA, the CDR3 is TGTGCCAGTAGTATAGCAGGCATCGGGGGCAATCAGCCCCAGCATTTT. It yields the protein CASSIAGIGGNQPQHF. Full variable domain (missing parts from reference TRBV19 and TRBJ1-5): DGGITQSPKYLFRKEGQNVTLSCEQNLNHDAMYWYRQDPGQGLRLIYYSQIVNDFQKGDIAEGYSVSREKKESFPLTVTSAQKNPTAFYLCASSIAGIGGNQPQHFGDGTRLSIL.

This sequence joins TRBV4-1 and TRBJ2-7, with D possibly TRBD1 on 6 matching bases. The CDR3 sequence is 17 residues long. The germline V gene encodes CDR1 MGHRA and CDR2 YSYEKL. V lost 1 base and J 0 bases, leaving 16 bases between the germline ends. The CDR3 here is CASSQVWDTLDSYEQYF. The CDR3 DNA reads TGCGCCAGCAGCCAAGTATGGGACACGTTGGACTCCTACGAGCAGTACTTC.

The rearrangement joins TRBV6-5 to TRBJ2-7; 7 bases map to TRBD2. In germline, CDR1 is MNHEY, CDR2 SVGAGI. The CDR3 is 13 amino acids. The ends lost 7 bases at V and 4 bases at J; junction bases unmatched: 7. In nucleotides, the CDR3 is TGTGCCAGCATTCGTCCGGGGGGTTACGAGCAGTACTTC. Its protein product is CASIRPGGYEQYF.

This clone was picked up one time. The chain has TRBV5-1 and TRBJ2-1; 9 positions match TRBD1. Germline CDR1 and CDR2: SGHRS and YFSETQ. The V segment lost 3 bases and the J segment 5 bases; nucleotides outside the gene matches: 6. The length of the CDR3 is 15 residues. The CDR3 sequence: CASSSRTGANNEQFF. CDR3 bases: TGCGCCAGCAGCTCCCGGACAGGGGCGAACAATGAGCAGTTCTTC.

This clone was counted between two and nine times. V is TRBV5-8 and J is TRBJ1-6; 7 bases fit TRBD1. CDR1 is SGHTS, CDR2 YDEGEE, per germline. The CDR3 has 17 residues. Unmatched junction bases numbered 5, after V lost 0 bases and J lost 2 bases. CDR3 coding DNA: TGTGCCAGCAGCTTGGCCACCGGGACAGCCTATAATTCACCCCTCCACTTT. Its protein product is CASSLATGTAYNSPLHF.

This sequence joins TRBV6-5 and TRBJ1-1; D is ambiguous. Trimming took 6 bases from V and 4 from J, leaving 18 bases between them. This CDR3 has 15 residues. Germline CDR1 and CDR2: MNHEY and SVGAGI. The CDR3 region has the DNA TGTGCCAGCAGCACACCCTACCAAGGGAGCACTGAAGCTTTCTTT. Translation gives CASSTPYQGSTEAFF.

The rearrangement links TRBV5-1 to TRBJ1-2; D perhaps matches TRBD1 (6 bases). This CDR3 is built from 13 residues. Germline V gene data show CDR1 as SGHRS and CDR2 as YFSETQ. Trimming took 4 bases from V and 3 from J, leaving 10 bases between them. The CDR3 DNA follows: TGCGCCAGCAGCCCGGGACAAGACTATGGCTACACCTTC. It codes for CASSPGQDYGYTF.

In its sample, this clone was seen a few times. The V and J genes are TRBV2 and TRBJ1-2; D is perhaps TRBD1 (6 bases). The CDR3 length is 14 residues. Germline values: CDR1 SNHLY, CDR2 FYNNEI. V dropped 3 bases and J dropped 1 base, with 9 bases sitting between them. CDR3 nucleotide sequence: TGTGCCAGCAGTGACAGGGGTCGTAACTATGGCTACACCTTC. Amino acids: CASSDRGRNYGYTF.

V is TRBV5-4 and J is TRBJ1-1; TRBD1 aligns across 11 bases. This CDR3 spans 14 amino acids. Germline CDR1 reads SGHNT; CDR2 reads YYREEE (reference sequence). J lost 5 bases, V lost 4 bases, and 4 bases had no gene match. The CDR3 coding sequence is TGTGCCAGCAGCCCCCGGGACAGGGGGACTGAAGCTTTCTTT. Translating it yields CASSPRDRGTEAFF. The variable domain in full, completed from reference TRBV5-4 and TRBJ1-1, reads ETGVTQSPTHLIKTRGQQVTLRCSSQSGHNTVSWYQQALGQGPQFIFQYYREEENGRGNFPPRFSGLQFPNYSSELNVNALELDDSALYLCASSPRDRGTEAFFGQGTRLTVV.

The chain couples TRBV9 to TRBJ2-2; 8 nucleotides align to TRBD2. This CDR3 is 15 amino acids long. V trimming: 0 bases; J trimming: 4 bases; junction bases outside the gene matches: 2. Germline CDR1 and CDR2: SGDLS and YYNGEE. The CDR3 sequence is CASSVGLAGTGELFF. The CDR3 nucleotides read TGTGCCAGCAGCGTAGGGCTAGCGGGCACCGGGGAGCTGTTTTTT. Full variable domain (remainder filled in from reference TRBV9 and TRBJ2-2): DSGVTQTPKHLITATGQRVTLRCSPRSGDLSVYWYQQSLDQGLQFLIQYYNGEERAKGNILERFSAQQFPDLHSELNLSSLELGDSALYFCASSVGLAGTGELFFGEGSRLTVL.

V is TRBV21-1 and J is TRBJ1-1; TRBD1 reflects the table's D call only, with no check against the DNA. TRBV21-1 is flagged as a pseudogene. The CDR3 runs 13 residues. In DNA, the CDR3 is TGTGCCAGCAGACGGACAGTGAACACTGAAGCTTTCTTT. Its translation is CASRRTVNTEAFF.

This sequence joins TRBV18 and TRBJ2-3, with D possibly TRBD1 on 6 matching bases. The V and J ends lost 3 bases and 3 bases respectively, with 16 bases between them. From germline, CDR1 is KGHSH and CDR2 LQKENI. The CDR3 is 16 residues long. This chain's CDR3 is CASSPLARGMTDTQYF. CDR3 coding DNA: TGTGCCAGCTCACCGCTCGCCAGGGGAATGACAGATACGCAGTATTTT.

The chain recombines TRBV7-6 with TRBJ2-1; 9 bases fit TRBD2. After removal of 1 base from V and 4 bases from J, the junction contained 2 bases not matched to a gene. The CDR3 is 15 residues long. Germline V lookup: CDR1 SGHVS, CDR2 FNYEAQ. The CDR3 DNA reads TGTGCCAGCAGCTTAGTACTAGCGGGTTACAATGAGCAGTTCTTC. As protein: CASSLVLAGYNEQFF.

This sequence joins TRBV5-1 and TRBJ1-4; 11 positions match TRBD1. The ends lost 5 bases at V and 8 bases at J; junction bases unmatched: 2. The length of the CDR3 is 13 residues. Per germline, CDR1 SGHRS and CDR2 YFSETQ. CDR3 loop: CASRDRGLEKLFF. The CDR3 DNA follows: TGCGCCAGCAGGGACAGGGGGCTGGAAAAACTGTTTTTT.

The V call is TRBV4-1, the J call TRBJ1-4, with D perhaps TRBD1 (5 bases). Trimming took 1 base from V and 7 from J, leaving 16 bases between them. This CDR3 is built from 16 residues. Germline CDR1 and CDR2: MGHRA and YSYEKL. CDR3: CASSQGGVPGLEKLFF. The CDR3 DNA reads TGCGCCAGCAGCCAAGGCGGGGTGCCAGGGCTTGAAAAACTGTTTTTT.

The chain is built from TRBV9 and TRBJ1-1; no clear D gene. V lost 1 base and J 2 bases, leaving 9 bases between the germline ends. This CDR3 is built from 14 residues. The germline V gene encodes CDR1 SGDLS and CDR2 YYNGEE. CDR3 DNA: TGTGCCAGCAGCGTACAGACTAGTAACACTGAAGCTTTCTTT. It encodes CASSVQTSNTEAFF.

V gene TRBV3-1 (or the pseudogene TRBV3-2) combines with J gene TRBJ2-7; tentatively, D is TRBD1 (5 bases). CDR3 length: 13 amino acids. The V end was cut by 5 bases, the J end by 1 base, with 9 bases between. CDR1 and CDR2 from the germline V gene are LGHDT and YNNKEL (reference sequence). The CDR3 DNA is TGTGCCAGCAGCAAACAGGATTCCTACGAGCAGTACTTC. It translates to CASSKQDSYEQYF.

This rearrangement joins TRBV5-1 to TRBJ2-2; 7 bases agree with TRBD2. J lost 5 bases, V lost 4 bases, and 8 bases had no gene match. The germline V gene encodes CDR1 SGHRS and CDR2 YFSETQ. This CDR3 is 15 amino acids long. In nucleotides, the CDR3 is TGCGCCAGCAGCCGGCGGGCGGGGGAAACCGGGGAGCTGTTTTTT. Translation gives CASSRRAGETGELFF.

This clone was seen a few times. The chain has TRBV20-1 and TRBJ2-5; TRBD2 matches at 7 bases. Germline V lookup: CDR1 DFQATT, CDR2 SNEGSKA (reference sequence). The CDR3 consists of 12 residues. Losses at the gene ends were 3 bases for V and 3 bases for J; bases not matched to a gene: 1. The CDR3 region is CSASGREETQYF. Written as DNA, the CDR3 is TGCAGTGCTAGTGGGAGGGAAGAGACCCAGTACTTC.

The chain links TRBV2 to TRBJ1-5, with 10 bases identical to TRBD1. Germline CDR1 reads SNHLY; CDR2 reads FYNNEI. The CDR3 has 16 residues. J lost 1 base, V lost 6 bases, and 6 bases had no gene match. The CDR3 bases are TGTGCCAGCAGCGAGTGGGACAGGGGAAGCAATCAGCCCCAGCATTTT. It specifies CASSEWDRGSNQPQHF.

CDR3 DNA sequence: TGTGCCAGCAGCCAGGTCCAGGGATCCTACGAGCAGTACTTC. This sequence encodes CASSQVQGSYEQYF. The rearrangement links TRBV7-8 to TRBJ2-7; possibly TRBD1 for D (5 bases). There are 14 residues in the CDR3. V dropped 5 bases and J dropped 1 base, with 12 bases sitting between them. Germline V lookup: CDR1 SGHVS, CDR2 FQNEAQ.

The chain joins TRBV18 to TRBJ2-3; D remains ambiguous. The V and J ends lost 3 bases and 5 bases respectively, with 9 bases between them. CDR1 and CDR2 from the germline V gene are KGHSH and LQKENI. The CDR3 covers 13 residues. CDR3 in amino acids: CASSPQTGDTQYF. CDR3 DNA: TGTGCCAGCTCACCCCAGACGGGAGATACGCAGTATTTT. The whole variable domain, remainder taken from reference TRBV18 and TRBJ2-3, is NAGVMQNPRHLVRRRGQEARLRCSPMKGHSHVYWYRQLPEEGLKFMVYLQKENIIDESGMPKERFSAEFPKEGPSILRIQQVVRGDSAAYFCASSPQTGDTQYFGPGTRLTVL.

The chain carries TRBV11-2 and TRBJ1-4; D uncertain. The CDR3 is 15 residues long. CDR1 and CDR2 (germline): SGHAT, FQNNGV. Trimming removed 6 bases from V and 0 bases from J, with 11 bases in between. CDR3 sequence reads: CASRPNLPTNEKLFF. The CDR3 nucleotides read TGTGCCAGCAGGCCTAATCTCCCAACTAATGAAAAACTGTTTTTT. Using reference TRBV11-2 and TRBJ1-4 for the parts outside the CDR3, the full variable domain is EAGVAQSPRYKIIEKRQSVAFWCNPISGHATLYWYQQILGQGPKLLIQFQNNGVVDDSQLPKDRFSAERLKGVDSTLKIQPAKLEDSAVYLCASRPNLPTNEKLFFGSGTQLSVL.

This chain uses TRBV30 with TRBJ1-5, with 9 bases identical to TRBD1. V gave up 5 bases and J gave up 9 bases; unmatched junction bases: 11. The CDR3 length is 14 residues. CDR1 is GTSNPN and CDR2 is SVGIG in the germline V gene (reference sequence). The CDR3 here is CAWGLGQGLRPQHF. DNA for the CDR3: TGTGCCTGGGGGCTGGGACAGGGATTAAGGCCCCAGCATTTT.

V gene TRBV7-2 combines with J gene TRBJ1-6; D is unresolved. The CDR3 is made up of 15 amino acids. V dropped 5 bases and J dropped 3 bases, with 11 bases sitting between them. Germline V gives CDR1 SGHTA, CDR2 FQGNSA. The CDR3 is CASSPNGRYNSPLHF. DNA for the CDR3: TGTGCCAGCAGCCCCAATGGGCGCTATAATTCACCCCTCCACTTT.